This T cell receptor beta chain is drawn from a study of OX40 agonist ivuxolimab in advanced cancers. General observations from the study: Antigen specificity remained undetermined for the expanded peripheral T cells. Circulating CD4+ and CD8+ T cells showed clonal expansion by week 6 at 0.1 to 3.0 mg/kg.

Trimming at V came to 4 bases and at J to 4 bases, leaving 9 bases not matched to a gene. The CDR3 extends over 15 amino acids. Germline CDR1 SGHAT, CDR2 FQDESV (reference sequence). Concerning this clone itself: What it recognizes is unknown.

Autoimmune disease history or systemic immunosuppression led to patients being barred. Using immunoSEQ multiplex PCR, the repertoire was profiled, and TCRdb retains in-frame clones only, with some absent. Among approximately 69,000 clones listed, around 80% were seen once. The chain employs TRBV11-1 and TRBJ2-7; TRBD1 matches 8 bases. The source of this sequence is an adult with an advanced solid tumor such as melanoma, head and neck, liver or kidney cancer. The sample in question was CD4+ or CD8+ T cells sorted from blood, obtained in a trial of the OX40 agonist ivuxolimab. CDR3 DNA sequence: TGTGCCAGCAGCTCCGGACAGGGCGGACGGTACGAGCAGTACTTC. The encoded protein is CASSSGQGGRYEQYF.